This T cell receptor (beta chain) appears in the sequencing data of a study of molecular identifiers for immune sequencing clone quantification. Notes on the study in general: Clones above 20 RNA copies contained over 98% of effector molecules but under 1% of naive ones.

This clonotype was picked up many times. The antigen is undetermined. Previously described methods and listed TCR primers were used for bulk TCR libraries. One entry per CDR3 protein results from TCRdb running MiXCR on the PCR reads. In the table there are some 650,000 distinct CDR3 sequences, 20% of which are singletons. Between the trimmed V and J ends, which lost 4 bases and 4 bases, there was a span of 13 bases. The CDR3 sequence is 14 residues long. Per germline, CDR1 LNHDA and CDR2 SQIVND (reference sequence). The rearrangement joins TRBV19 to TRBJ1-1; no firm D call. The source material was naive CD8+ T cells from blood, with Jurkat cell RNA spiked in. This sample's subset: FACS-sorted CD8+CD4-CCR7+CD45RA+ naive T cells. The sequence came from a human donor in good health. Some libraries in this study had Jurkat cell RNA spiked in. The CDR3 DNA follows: TGTGCCAGTAGTACCGTCCCCACGGGCACTGAAGCTTTCTTT. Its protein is CASSTVPTGTEAFF.